Sequencing of this T cell receptor (beta chain) was carried out in a study of OX40 agonist ivuxolimab in advanced cancers. Profiling relied on immunoSEQ multiplex PCR, and the TCRdb table lists in-frame clones only, not all of them. Of about 120,000 clones detected, around 89% appear once; the ten largest clones hold 0.55% to 0.7%. Study results and caveats: The study observed clonal expansion of CD4+ and CD8+ blood T cells by week 6 at 0.1 to 3.0 mg/kg.

As to this clone: Its antigen is not identified.

The CDR3 loop spans 17 amino acids. The V gene lost 7 bases and the J gene lost 3 bases, with 24 bases spanning the gap. Germline V gene lookup returns CDR1 MDHEN and CDR2 SYDVKM. The chain combines TRBV28 with TRBJ1-2; D gene uncertain. The TCR was taken from an adult with an advanced solid tumor such as melanoma, head and neck, liver or kidney cancer. The sequencing here drew on CD4+ or CD8+ T cells sorted from blood, taken in a trial of the OX40 agonist ivuxolimab. The CDR3: CASNNDLSSAAYYGYTF. CDR3 sequence (DNA): TGTGCCAGCAATAACGATCTGAGCTCGGCAGCCTACTATGGCTACACCTTC.